The sequence of this T cell receptor beta chain was determined in a study of early T cells in non-severe SARS-CoV-2 infection (dated by TCRdb to about 2021). Regarding the research as a whole: TCR sequencing used bulk RNA from unsorted whole blood, so alpha and beta chains could not be paired.

What the research found in general, with its limitations: Matching against VDJdb was skewed toward anti-spike CD8 responses, likely underestimated virus-specific expansions, and missed private and CD4 specificities.

The CDR3 covers 14 residues, taking in both the cysteine and the phenylalanine. Only CDR3 DNA remains: 42 bases, in frame from the first base. Trimming takes 5 bases from V and 0 bases from J, and the germline ends sit 10 bases apart. The germline V gene gives CDR1 as ENHRY and CDR2 as SYGVKD. The study was a case-control design nested within a healthcare worker cohort in London, UK, with weekly nasopharyngeal swab PCR tests and blood sampling. Healthcare workers were enrolled in the week of the UK lockdown, from 23 to 31 March 2020, and were followed every week for up to roughly 15 weeks. Library generation was performed with 5' RACE. TCRdb lists the instrument as NextSeq 500. To correct for sequencing error and PCR bias, the TCR library protocol tagged individual cDNA molecules with unique molecular identifiers. Sequencing covered both TCR alpha and beta chains, and within each sample the abundances of alpha and beta sequences were tightly co-correlated. In the paper's pipeline: Decombinator V4 was used to annotate TCR sequences for V gene, J gene and CDR3. TCRs were defined as expanded if a significant change between any two time points was detected under a Poisson model with p below 0.0001. TCR abundances were normalised to the total number of TCRs sequenced per sample and were expressed as counts per million. TRAV1-2 paired with TRAJ12, TRAJ20 or TRAJ33 defined MAIT TCRs, while TRAV10 paired with TRAJ18 defined iNKT TCRs. VDJdb, accessed 1 November 2021, was searched for CMV, EBV and SARS-CoV-2 annotated TCRs, excluding TCRs annotated for multiple antigens. The public reads were quality trimmed at Q25 with fastp and then assembled into clones with MiXCR by TCRdb, keeping productive beta chains. Identical CDR3 protein sequences are pooled into one entry, listed with their most common genes and DNA. None of the V and J calls come from the authors' own analysis; TCRdb made them. This sample has over 100,000 distinct CDR3 sequences in its table, and around 13% of those were observed once. Of the sample, 5.5% to 7% is held by the ten largest clones.

This clonotype was counted many times. No antigen is known for it. It has no much larger one-base neighbor in the sample; base qualities were not kept. The sample taken for sequencing was whole blood. Here the chain combines TRBV10-3 and TRBJ2-5; a confident D gene designation cannot be given. The TCR sequence derives from an adult who was a healthcare worker with PCR-confirmed SARS-CoV-2 infection or an uninfected control (not recorded which). The nucleotides are TGTGCCATCAGTACCCGGAAGCACCAAGAGACCCAGTACTTC. Protein translation: CAISTRKHQETQYF.